This paragraph covers one T cell receptor (beta chain) sequence. Its recognized antigen is unknown. Base qualities were left out, and no much larger clone turns up one base away. Starting from 450 to 500 ng total RNA, TCRbeta-specific cDNA was produced by reverse transcription with a constant-region primer and ProtoScript II reverse transcriptase. Construction of the TCRbeta libraries relied on three nested rounds of multiplex PCR, following a slightly modified ARM-PCR procedure. Each of the first two PCR rounds ran for about 10 cycles and used multiplex TRBV1-TRBV30 forward primers together with a Cbeta reverse primer. Sample barcodes and Illumina adapters were attached in a final 25-cycle PCR using Deep VentR polymerase. Before sequencing, amplicons of 200-500 bp were purified from gel using a QIAquick gel extraction kit. TCRbeta amplicons were sequenced on an Illumina HiSeq 2500 with 250-bp paired-end reads. The paper's data handling went like this. To recover full CDR3 sequences, reads were quality-trimmed using Trimmomatic v0.33 and paired reads were then merged using FLASH v1.2.11. V, D and J germline segments were assigned to the rearranged TCRbeta sequences by MiGEC v1.2.1b. Clonotype statistics and Shannon-Wiener diversity indices were computed with VDJtools v1.0.0. Except for diversity analysis, only each sample's 250 most abundant clonotypes were used in subsequent analyses to reduce sampling bias. TCRdb redid the processing of the public reads, applying fastp at Q25 and MiXCR, and retained in-frame beta chains. Every distinct CDR3 protein forms one entry, paired with its most common genes and DNA. The V and J calls come from TCRdb's annotation, not from the publication. This sample holds 100,000 or so distinct CDR3 sequences; 82% were observed only once. The ten largest clonotypes hold about 20% of the sample.

CDR1 and CDR2 (MNHEY, SMNVEV) derive from the germline V gene (reference sequence). The junction carries 16 bases between V and J, which are trimmed by 3 bases and 7 bases respectively. The CDR3 covers 15 residues, taking in both the cysteine and the phenylalanine. CDR3 DNA is the only sequence kept; it has 45 bases, read in frame from the first base. The sample comes from a study of tumor-infiltrating lymphocytes in primary liver carcinoma listed by TCRdb under 2017. For the study in its entirety: The five patients, three men and two women aged 30 to 69 years, had hepatocellular carcinoma (four) or combined HCC and intrahepatic cholangiocarcinoma (one). Each sample produced roughly 3.5 to 7.13 million productive TCRbeta reads, and read depth showed no significant difference between tissue types. High reproducibility was observed for the technical replicate repertoires, with mean shared-clone rates near 0.89 and correlation coefficients above 0.95. A total of some 35 specimens from 5 patients went through TCRbeta repertoire sequencing, namely 25 tumor regions, 5 adjacent noncancerous liver tissues and 5 peripheral blood samples. For each liver tumor, the study sampled five regions along with adjacent normal tissue and blood, and applied TCRbeta repertoire sequencing, expression microarrays and whole-exome sequencing. Tumors of the five patients were stage T1-T3 N0M0 with maximum diameters of about 4.2 to 10 cm. The 20 to 30 tumor region samples were profiled with Agilent mRNA microarrays so that TCRbeta repertoire diversity could be related to the local molecular phenotype. The study at large found these results: Only five patients were included in the study, and the authors note that the findings should be validated in a larger study. Just about 7.5-25% of top clones turned up in all five regions of a tumor, which suggests spatial heterogeneity among tumor-infiltrating T cells. Because the samples were bulk and unsorted, CD4+ and CD8+ T cell repertoires could not be compared. Consistent with antigen-driven expansion, pairs of tumor regions showed higher repertoire overlap (mean about 35%) than either tumor-adjacent pairs (about 17%) or tumor-blood pairs (roughly 15%). Only the TCR beta chain was sequenced, which likely underestimates true repertoire diversity because unpaired alpha chains were not captured. The top 250 clones made up a significantly larger repertoire fraction in tumors than in blood (p = 0.039).

Total RNA and DNA were co-extracted without cell sorting from approximately 20-30 mg of bulk tissue using the AllPrep DNA/RNA mini kit. Between late 2015 and 2016, roughly five patients in China with histopathologically diagnosed primary liver carcinoma had surgical resection. At the time of sampling, the patients had chronic HBV infection and had not received any treatment. Each tumor was sampled at five spatially separated regions: the tumor centre plus the superior, inferior, left-lateral and right-lateral poles. More than 90% viable tumor cells were found by histology in every tumor sample. Pieces of fresh tumor and adjacent tissue were cut in half, with one half kept in RNAlater at -80 degrees C and the other half sent for histology.

Sequencing was performed on liver tumor tissue from sampling region 3. This specimen's cell subset or site label, interpreted: tumor region T3, left-lateral pole. Recombination joined TRBV27 with TRBJ2-1; possibly the D gene is TRBD1, per 5 matching bases. This sequence was found in a middle-aged man with primary liver carcinoma and hepatitis B virus infection. This receptor carries the CDR3 CASSLVGQGRNEQFF. Here is the DNA: TGTGCCAGCAGTTTGGTTGGGCAGGGAAGGAATGAGCAGTTCTTC.